A single sample gave rise to the 12 T cell receptor beta chains below, sequenced in a study of T cell responses to AZD1222 COVID-19 vaccine (TCRdb year 2021). The library was built by means of the immunoSEQ multiplex PCR assay. The immuneACCESS repertoire file appears here via TCRdb, limited to in-frame rearrangements. These files lack a portion of the clones; in checked studies, under half of the deficit traces to unresolved V genes, and the cause of the others is not known. This sample holds tens of thousands of clones; about 88% were observed only once. Of the sample, 7% to 10% is held by the ten largest clones. What the time point label conveys for this sample: about 28 days (+/-7) after the second vaccine dose. This material consisted of peripheral blood, taken 28 days after the second AZD1222 dose. These receptors were collected from an adult who received the AZD1222 COVID-19 vaccine.

The genes are TRBV9 and TRBJ2-2, with 8 bases aligning to TRBD2. The germline V gene encodes CDR1 SGDLS and CDR2 YYNGEE. V shed 1 base, J shed 1 base, and the junction held 0 bases outside the gene matches. The CDR3 is made up of 15 amino acids. CDR3 region: CASSVSGGNTGELFF. The CDR3 DNA is TGTGCCAGCAGCGTAAGCGGGGGGAACACCGGGGAGCTGTTTTTT.

The rearrangement links TRBV18 to TRBJ1-6; D is possibly TRBD1 (6 bases). CDR3 length equals 16 residues. Germline V CDR1 and CDR2: KGHSH, LQKENI. Trimming shortened V by 3 bases and J by 7 bases, and 16 bases separated the two germline ends. The CDR3, as DNA: TGTGCCAGCTCACCGTCACTCAGGGGAAAGAATTCACCCCTCCACTTT. Translation gives CASSPSLRGKNSPLHF.

This chain connects TRBV27 to TRBJ2-1; 10 bases are a match to TRBD1. Trimming removed 5 bases from V and 3 bases from J; junction bases left unmatched: 4. CDR3 length equals 15 residues. Germline V gene data show CDR1 as MNHEY and CDR2 as SMNVEV (reference sequence). The CDR3 sequence is CASSKTGGYYNEQFF. CDR3 DNA: TGTGCCAGCAGTAAGACAGGGGGCTACTACAATGAGCAGTTCTTC.

The chain has TRBV28 and TRBJ1-4, with no clear D. The CDR3 runs 16 residues. Trimming shortened V by 4 bases and J by 0 bases, and 12 bases separated the two germline ends. Per the germline V gene, CDR1 is MDHEN and CDR2 is SYDVKM. The CDR3 spells CASSYVKLTTNEKLFF. In DNA form, the CDR3 reads TGTGCCAGCAGTTACGTTAAGCTTACAACTAATGAAAAACTGTTTTTT.

The rearrangement uses TRBV5-1 and TRBJ1-6, with 7 bases identical to TRBD1. CDR1 and CDR2 from the germline V gene are SGHRS and YFSETQ. V shed 4 bases, J shed 7 bases, and the junction held 5 bases outside the gene matches. This CDR3 spans 14 amino acids. CDR3 loop: CASSLRQGNSPLHF. Here the CDR3 DNA reads TGCGCCAGCAGCCTCCGACAGGGCAATTCACCCCTCCACTTT.

The rearrangement links TRBV2 to TRBJ1-3, with no clear D. This CDR3 is built from 14 residues. In germline, CDR1 is SNHLY, CDR2 FYNNEI. The V end was cut by 4 bases, the J end by 0 bases, with 7 bases between. CDR3 nucleotides: TGTGCCAGCAGTGCTACAGCCTCTGGAAACACCATATATTTT. As protein: CASSATASGNTIYF. The complete variable domain, with remaining parts taken from reference TRBV2 and TRBJ1-3, reads EPEVTQTPSHQVTQMGQEVILRCVPISNHLYFYWYRQILGQKVEFLVSFYNNEISEKSEIFDDQFSVERPDGSNFTLKIRSTKLEDSAMYFCASSATASGNTIYFGEGSWLTVV.

The chain combines TRBV5-1 with TRBJ2-7; 7 bases are shared with TRBD1. The V segment lost 4 bases and the J segment 6 bases; nucleotides outside the gene matches: 10. Germline V gives CDR1 SGHRS, CDR2 YFSETQ. The CDR3 extends over 14 amino acids. The CDR3 DNA sequence: TGCGCCAGCAGCGCGGACCCCGGGACAGCCGAGCAGTACTTC. It is translated as CASSADPGTAEQYF.

This clone was found a few times. The chain links TRBV30 to TRBJ1-5, with TRBD1 matching 7 bases. CDR3 length: 13 residues. From germline, CDR1 is GTSNPN and CDR2 SVGIG (reference sequence). With V trimmed by 5 bases and J by 4 bases, 5 bases remained unmatched. The CDR3 nucleotides read TGTGCCTGGGGGACAGAACTTAATCAGCCCCAGCATTTT. Translated: CAWGTELNQPQHF.

This chain connects TRBV12-5 to TRBJ2-2; 9 bases map to TRBD2. V shed 3 bases, J shed 3 bases, and the junction held 5 bases outside the gene matches. The CDR3 length is 16 residues. Germline loops: CDR1 LGHNT, CDR2 FRNRAP. The CDR3, as DNA: TGTGCTAGTGGTTTTGGGACTAGCATGTACACCGGGGAGCTGTTTTTT. Protein product: CASGFGTSMYTGELFF.

The V call is TRBV7-2, the J call TRBJ1-2; a weak D match, TRBD1 (6 bases). Trimming cost V 6 bases and J 6 bases, with 17 bases left between them. CDR3 length: 14 amino acids. From germline, CDR1 is SGHTA and CDR2 FQGNSA. CDR3 loop: CASSFKLGGDGYTF. CDR3 nucleotide sequence: TGTGCCAGCAGTTTTAAACTTGGGGGCGATGGCTACACCTTC. The variable domain in full, completed from reference TRBV7-2 and TRBJ1-2, reads GAGVSQSPSNKVTEKGKDVELRCDPISGHTALYWYRQSLGQGLEFLIYFQGNSAPDKSGLPSDRFSAERTGGSVSTLTIQRTQQEDSAVYLCASSFKLGGDGYTFGSGTRLTVV.

The chain recombines TRBV11-2 with TRBJ1-1; D unresolved. The germline V gene encodes CDR1 SGHAT and CDR2 FQNNGV. The CDR3 runs to 11 residues. V lost 4 bases and J lost 7, with 7 bases in between. CDR3 residues: CASSSHFEAFF. Written as DNA, the CDR3 is TGTGCCAGCAGCTCTCACTTTGAAGCTTTCTTT.

J is TRBJ1-1 and V is TRBV5-8; D gene unclear. Trimming stripped 3 bases from V and 9 bases from J, with 21 bases between. The germline CDR1 and CDR2 sequences are SGHTS and YDEGEE. This CDR3 region has 15 residues. The CDR3 bases are TGTGCCAGCAGCTATCTAACAAACCGCGTAAGGCAAGCTTTCTTT. Encoded protein: CASSYLTNRVRQAFF.